This T cell receptor (beta chain) was identified in a study of T cells in Graves' hyperthyroidism and ophthalmopathy. Study background: At initial diagnosis, before any treatment had begun, peripheral blood was obtained.

The V gene's germline CDR1 is GTSNPN and CDR2 SVGIG (reference sequence). Deletions cut 3 bases from V and 8 bases from J, with 13 bases between. The CDR3 consists of 13 residues. RNA transcripts were the template for amplifying TCR beta CDR3 regions. With the HTBI primer set, the TCR CDR3 went through a first round of RT-PCR. TCRdb reprocessed the multiplex PCR reads via MiXCR and lists one record per CDR3 protein. The sample carries hundreds of thousands of distinct CDR3 sequences, over 15% recorded once. There are many counts of this clonotype. The V and J genes are TRBV30 and TRBJ1-4; a possible D gene is TRBD1 (6 bases). The sequence came from a woman between 18 and 29 years old with Graves' hyperthyroidism. The sequenced sample consisted of blood. Here the CDR3 DNA reads TGTGCCTGGAGCCAGGGGCAAGGGGAAAAACTGTTTTTT. Amino acids: CAWSQGQGEKLFF.